What follows are 22 T cell receptor beta chains derived from one specimen sequenced in a study of shared clonotypes between healthy human individuals. TCRdb's copy holds only in-frame clones and misses some; the assay was immunoSEQ multiplex PCR. The profile shows 950,000 to 1,100,000 clones, about 84% of them singletons. The material sequenced was memory CD4+ T cells from PBMCs. As for subset: CD45RA-negative fraction. These TCRs come from a young man in good health. Some clones in this sample may be carry-over from other donors' samples.

The rearrangement uses TRBV5-1 and TRBJ1-1, with TRBD1 as a possible D gene (5 bases). Germline V gene sequence: CDR1 SGHRS, CDR2 YFSETQ. V was cut by 7 bases and J by 1 base, with 11 bases left in between. This CDR3 spans 13 amino acids. Here the CDR3 DNA reads TGCGCCAGCGCCCGGGGCCCGAACACTGAAGCTTTCTTT. Translating gives CASARGPNTEAFF.

The chain carries TRBV5-6 and TRBJ2-6, with 9 bases identical to TRBD2. Germline V gives CDR1 SGHDT, CDR2 YYEEEE. The J segment lost 2 bases and the V segment lost 2 bases, leaving 2 bases of the junction unmatched. There are 16 residues in the CDR3. The CDR3 DNA reads TGTGCCAGCAGCTTTAGCGGGAGCACTGGGGCCAACGTCCTGACTTTC. It codes for CASSFSGSTGANVLTF.

This clone was observed many times. The rearrangement links TRBV9 to TRBJ2-1; D is uncertain. The CDR3 has 15 amino acids. V shed 0 bases and J shed 5 bases, with 12 bases lying between them. The germline gives CDR1 SGDLS, CDR2 YYNGEE. As DNA, the CDR3 is TGTGCCAGCAGCGTAGAGGCTCCTTCGGACAATGAGCAGTTCTTC. It codes for CASSVEAPSDNEQFF.

This sequence joins TRBV6-1 and TRBJ2-7; D is possibly TRBD2 (6 bases). Germline V gives CDR1 MNHNS, CDR2 SASEGT. The CDR3 contains 11 residues. The CDR3 coding sequence is TGTGTGGGGGGAAATTTCTACGAGCAGTACTTC. Translated, it gives CVGGNFYEQYF.

This chain connects TRBV2 to TRBJ2-3, with TRBD1 identical over 7 bases. V shed 10 bases, J shed 3 bases, and the junction held 10 bases outside the gene matches. The CDR3 covers 14 residues. Germline V gene sequence: CDR1 SNHLY, CDR2 FYNNEI. The chain's CDR3 is CANTGTERTDTQYF. CDR3 coding DNA: TGTGCCAACACCGGGACAGAGAGAACAGATACGCAGTATTTT.

About this clone: The junction departs from germline at one end; a sequencing error may be responsible. The J gene is TRBJ2-7, the V gene TRBV11-2, with 8 bases identical to TRBD2. Germline CDR1 is SGHAT and CDR2 is FQNNGV. This CDR3 has 15 residues. CDR3 amino acids: CASSFSTSASNEQYF. Here the CDR3 DNA reads TGTGCCAGCAGCTTTTCGACTAGCGCCTCCAACGAGCAGTACTTC.

V and J are TRBV7-2 and TRBJ2-1, with D hard to call. CDR3 length equals 15 residues. Germline CDR1 and CDR2: SGHTA and FQGNSA. Trimming cost V 1 base and J 0 bases, with 7 bases left between them. The CDR3 here is CASSLGSGSYNEQFF. CDR3 nucleotides: TGTGCCAGCAGCTTAGGATCAGGCTCCTACAATGAGCAGTTCTTC.

Of note for this clone: The same CDR3 can be traced to other DNA sequences in this sample. V and J are TRBV30 and TRBJ2-5; perhaps TRBD1 as D (5 bases). The ends were cut back, 0 bases at V and 4 bases at J, with 9 bases in the middle. This CDR3 contains 13 residues. Germline lookup yields CDR1 GTSNPN and CDR2 SVGIG (reference sequence). Written as DNA, the CDR3 is TGTGCCTGGAGTGTCCAGGGCCCAGAGACCCAGTACTTC. It specifies CAWSVQGPETQYF.

This chain links TRBV2 with TRBJ1-2; 9 bases align to TRBD1. The junction had 11 bases not matched to a gene; V was cut back by 5 bases and J by 4 bases. Germline V CDR1 and CDR2: SNHLY, FYNNEI. This CDR3 is 16 amino acids long. CDR3 coding DNA: TGTGCCAGCAGTAAGTTGGGACAGGGAGTCGGCTATGGCTACACCTTC. This sequence encodes CASSKLGQGVGYGYTF.

V gene TRBV10-1 combines with J gene TRBJ2-4; D gene unclear. Trimming left V 3 bases short and J 6 bases short, with 9 bases between. The CDR3 runs to 13 residues. CDR1 WNHNN and CDR2 SYGVQD come from the germline V gene (reference sequence). The CDR3, as DNA: TGCGCCAGCAGTGAAATAGGTACAAACATTCAGTACTTC. This encodes CASSEIGTNIQYF.

The chain is built from TRBV28 and TRBJ2-7; no reliable D call. In germline, CDR1 is MDHEN, CDR2 SYDVKM. The CDR3 is made up of 14 amino acids. The V end was cut by 6 bases, the J end by 3 bases, with 15 bases between. CDR3 residues: CASSPAAMIYEQYF. As DNA, the CDR3 is TGTGCCAGCAGCCCCGCGGCGATGATCTACGAGCAGTACTTC.

The chain carries TRBV29-1 and TRBJ2-7, with 9 nucleotides matching TRBD2. The junction had 11 bases not matched to a gene; V was cut back by 6 bases and J by 5 bases. The CDR3 has 14 residues. Germline V lookup: CDR1 SQVTM, CDR2 ANQGSEA. CDR3 region: CSVHGAGGIHEQYF. In DNA form, the CDR3 reads TGCAGCGTCCATGGAGCGGGAGGAATACACGAGCAGTACTTC.

This clone was picked up one time. The same CDR3 can be traced to other DNA sequences in this sample. The chain links TRBV28 to TRBJ2-7; D remains ambiguous. The V end lost 3 bases, the J end lost 2 bases, and 5 bases lay between the germline ends. Germline values: CDR1 MDHEN, CDR2 SYDVKM. The CDR3 runs 12 residues. The CDR3 region has the DNA TGTGCCAGCAGTTTCTTGGCCTACGAGCAGTACTTC. This gives the protein CASSFLAYEQYF.

The J gene is TRBJ1-2, the V gene TRBV15; unclear D gene. From germline, CDR1 is LNHNV and CDR2 YYDKDF (reference sequence). The V and J ends lost 0 bases and 1 base respectively, with 6 bases between them. The CDR3 runs 14 residues. Here the CDR3 reads CATSRDGVNYGYTF. DNA of the CDR3: TGTGCCACCAGCAGAGATGGGGTTAACTATGGCTACACCTTC.

The chain is built from TRBV19 and TRBJ2-3; weak D call: TRBD2 (6 bases). V shed 10 bases and J shed 4 bases, with 21 bases lying between them. The CDR3 consists of 15 residues. Germline CDR1 LNHDA, CDR2 SQIVND (reference sequence). The CDR3 nucleotides are TGTGCCACCCGCCCCGGGACTCACGTCGCAGATACGCAGTATTTT. Translating it yields CATRPGTHVADTQYF.

The V and J genes are TRBV10-3 and TRBJ2-1; possibly TRBD2 for D (5 bases). The CDR3 is 15 amino acids. Germline values: CDR1 ENHRY, CDR2 SYGVKD. Trimming left V 8 bases short and J 6 bases short, with 20 bases between. The chain's CDR3 is CAIAETKVGVNEQFF. The CDR3 region has the DNA TGTGCCATCGCGGAGACCAAGGTCGGGGTCAATGAGCAGTTCTTC.

This rearrangement joins TRBV28 to TRBJ1-2; perhaps TRBD1 as D (5 bases). Germline values: CDR1 MDHEN, CDR2 SYDVKM. Trimming cost V 2 bases and J 6 bases, with 10 bases left between them. CDR3 length: 13 amino acids. The CDR3 DNA sequence: TGTGCCAGCAGTTTAGGTTGGGGGGATGGCTACACCTTC. Protein: CASSLGWGDGYTF.

This clone was detected once. The V and J genes are TRBV30 and TRBJ2-2; no definite D call. The V gene lost 0 bases and the J gene lost 7 bases, with 9 bases spanning the gap. The CDR3 contains 13 residues. Germline V gene data show CDR1 as GTSNPN and CDR2 as SVGIG (reference sequence). The CDR3 reads CAWSVDPGGELFF. The CDR3 bases are TGTGCCTGGAGTGTAGATCCCGGCGGGGAGCTGTTTTTT.

V and J are TRBV7-2 and TRBJ2-5; D may be TRBD2 (7 bases). Germline CDR1 is SGHTA and CDR2 is FQGNSA. V dropped 3 bases and J dropped 5 bases, with 13 bases sitting between them. The CDR3 totals 14 residues. CDR3 region: CASSLGGAVETQYF. CDR3 coding DNA: TGTGCCAGCAGCTTGGGGGGGGCGGTTGAGACCCAGTACTTC.

The chain has TRBV28 and TRBJ1-2; D perhaps matches TRBD1 (6 bases). Germline lookup yields CDR1 MDHEN and CDR2 SYDVKM. The CDR3 is 14 amino acids. Trimming pared 1 base from V and 8 bases from J, leaving 14 bases between. CDR3 region: CASSLSMQGMGYTF. CDR3 DNA: TGTGCCAGCAGTTTATCTATGCAGGGGATGGGCTACACCTTC.

V and J are TRBV28 and TRBJ1-1; TRBD1 might be the D (6 bases). Germline CDR1 and CDR2: MDHEN and SYDVKM. The CDR3 consists of 16 residues. V was cut by 6 bases and J by 4 bases, with 21 bases left in between. CDR3 loop: CASRPSQGRGSTEAFF. The CDR3 DNA reads as TGTGCCAGCAGACCCTCCCAGGGGCGAGGTTCCACTGAAGCTTTCTTT.

The genes are TRBV29-1 and TRBJ1-1, with unresolved D. Trimming left V 0 bases short and J 10 bases short, with 9 bases between. Germline assignment: CDR1 SQVTM and CDR2 ANQGSEA. The CDR3 covers 11 residues. The CDR3 reads CSVEDYYRAFF. The CDR3 coding sequence is TGCAGCGTTGAAGATTATTATAGAGCTTTCTTT.